Following are 12 T cell receptor beta chains from one sample sequenced in a study of identical twins. TCRdb fed the 5' RACE reads into MiXCR, producing one record per CDR3 protein. This sample has roughly 690,000 distinct CDR3 sequences; approximately 22% occur once, and the top ten carry roughly 4.3%. These data are also associated with another study on T cells expressing NK-cell markers.

The sequencing input was PBMCs. The receptors shown here come from a woman aged 18-29 years in good health.

This clonotype has a handful of counts. The rearrangement joins TRBV4-2 to TRBJ2-7; 12 bases line up with TRBD2. CDR3 length: 16 residues. J gave up 2 bases and V 1 base, and 3 bases lay outside the gene matches. CDR1 and CDR2 from the germline V gene are LGHNA and YNFKEQ. The CDR3 region has the DNA TGTGCCAGCAGCCAAGGGGGACTAGCGGGCCCCTACGAGCAGTACTTC. Translation: CASSQGGLAGPYEQYF.

The sample holds a few counts of this clonotype. The chain couples TRBV12-3 or TRBV12-4 to TRBJ2-3; D is unresolved. The CDR3 has 11 residues. The germline V and J ends were trimmed by 5 bases and 6 bases, with 6 bases remaining between them. The CDR3 sequence: CASSALDTQYF. The CDR3 DNA sequence: TGTGCCAGCAGTGCATTGGATACGCAGTATTTT.

The count of this clonotype is one. The chain combines TRBV6-5 with TRBJ2-3; D call uncertain. The CDR3 is 13 amino acids. Germline lookup yields CDR1 MNHEY and CDR2 SVGAGI. The ends were cut back, 5 bases at V and 9 bases at J, with 15 bases in the middle. The CDR3 DNA is TGTGCCAGCAGTCACCACGCGGCGGTGACGCAGTATTTT. It codes for CASSHHAAVTQYF.

The rearrangement uses TRBV11-2 and TRBJ2-5; 7 nucleotides match TRBD1. Germline assignment: CDR1 SGHAT and CDR2 FQNNGV. The CDR3 sequence is 15 residues long. The J segment lost 3 bases and the V segment lost 1 base, leaving 5 bases of the junction unmatched. Here the CDR3 DNA reads TGTGCCAGCAGCTTAGGCCCCGACAGGGAAGAGACCCAGTACTTC. Protein: CASSLGPDREETQYF.

This clonotype was detected only a few times. The CDR3 DNA is TGCAGTGCGGACAGACTAGCGGGAGGAGGAGGCGAGCAGTACTTC. It codes for CSADRLAGGGGEQYF. The chain links TRBV20-1 to TRBJ2-7, with 13 positions matching TRBD2. CDR3 size: 15 residues. Trimming at V came to 6 bases and at J to 6 bases, leaving 11 bases not matched to a gene. Germline-derived CDR1 and CDR2 are DFQATT and SNEGSKA (reference sequence).

CDR3 residues: CSATGSRVDEQYF. CDR3 sequence (DNA): TGCAGTGCTACAGGGTCCAGAGTCGACGAGCAGTACTTC. V usage is TRBV20-1 and J usage is TRBJ2-7; D is possibly TRBD1 (5 bases). The germline gives CDR1 DFQATT, CDR2 SNEGSKA (reference sequence). CDR3 length equals 13 residues. Trimming left V 4 bases short and J 5 bases short, with 15 bases between.

Many counts were recorded for this clonotype. The chain has TRBV20-1 and TRBJ1-5, with 8 bases identical to TRBD1. Germline assignment: CDR1 DFQATT and CDR2 SNEGSKA (reference sequence). V lost 7 bases and J lost 7; bases outside the gene matches: 9. CDR3 size: 13 residues. The DNA for the CDR3 is TGCAGTGTTCAGACAGGGGAGGGGCAGCCCCAGCATTTT. It encodes CSVQTGEGQPQHF.

This clonotype was seen only a few times. J is TRBJ2-6 and V is TRBV10-3; the match to TRBD2 covers 7 bases. CDR1 and CDR2 from the germline V gene are ENHRY and SYGVKD. The CDR3 spans 18 residues. V shed 6 bases and J 0 bases; nucleotides not matched to a gene: 11. The DNA of the CDR3 is TGTGCCATCAGCCGGGGGGAGACGAGAAGCTCTGGGGCCAACGTCCTGACTTTC. It specifies CAISRGETRSSGANVLTF.

The V call is TRBV12-3 or TRBV12-4, the J call TRBJ2-4; 7 positions agree with TRBD1. Trimming cost V 6 bases and J 8 bases; bases outside gene matches: 16. The CDR3 is 16 amino acids. CDR3 loop: CASSSPSQGQADIQYF. For the CDR3, the DNA is TGTGCCAGCAGCTCCCCCTCCCAAGGACAGGCTGACATTCAGTACTTC.

This clonotype has more than one count but fewer than ten. This rearrangement joins TRBV6-1 to TRBJ2-4; 7 nucleotides match TRBD2. In germline, CDR1 is MNHNS, CDR2 SASEGT. CDR3 size: 15 residues. V lost 8 bases to trimming and J lost 0 bases; unmatched junction nucleotides: 7. As DNA, the CDR3 is TGTGCCAGCGCTGAGCGGGATATAGCCAAAAACATTCAGTACTTC. Protein: CASAERDIAKNIQYF.

This rearrangement joins TRBV3-1 to TRBJ2-3, with D perhaps TRBD1 or TRBD2 (5 bases each). The germline V gene has CDR1 LGHDT and CDR2 YNNKEL (reference sequence). The CDR3 length is 12 residues. Trimming took 4 bases from V and 14 from J, leaving 16 bases between them. The CDR3 region has the DNA TGTGCCAGCAGCCGGCCGGGACCCACATTGTATTTT. It is translated as CASSRPGPTLYF.

The chain uses TRBV20-1 and TRBJ2-5; 7 bases are a match to TRBD1. CDR3 length: 12 amino acids. Per germline, CDR1 DFQATT and CDR2 SNEGSKA (reference sequence). Losses at the gene ends were 5 bases for V and 5 bases for J; bases not matched to a gene: 5. CDR3 in amino acids: CSAPDRAETQYF. CDR3 sequence (DNA): TGCAGTGCTCCAGACAGGGCGGAGACCCAGTACTTC.